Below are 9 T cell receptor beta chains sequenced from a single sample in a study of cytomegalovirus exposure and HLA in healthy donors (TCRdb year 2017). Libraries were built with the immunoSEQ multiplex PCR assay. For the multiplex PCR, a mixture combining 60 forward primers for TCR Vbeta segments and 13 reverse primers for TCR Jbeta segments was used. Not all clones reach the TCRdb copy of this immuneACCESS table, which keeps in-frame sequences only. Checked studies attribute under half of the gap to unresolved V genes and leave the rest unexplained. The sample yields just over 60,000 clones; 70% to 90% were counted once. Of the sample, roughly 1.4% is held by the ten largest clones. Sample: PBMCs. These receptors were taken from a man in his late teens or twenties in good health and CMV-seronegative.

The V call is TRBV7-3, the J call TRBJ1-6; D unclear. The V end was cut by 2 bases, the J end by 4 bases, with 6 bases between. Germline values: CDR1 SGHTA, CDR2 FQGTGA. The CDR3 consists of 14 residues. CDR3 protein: CASSLGGYNSPLHF. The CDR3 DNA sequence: TGTGCCAGCAGCTTAGGAGGGTATAATTCACCCCTCCACTTT.

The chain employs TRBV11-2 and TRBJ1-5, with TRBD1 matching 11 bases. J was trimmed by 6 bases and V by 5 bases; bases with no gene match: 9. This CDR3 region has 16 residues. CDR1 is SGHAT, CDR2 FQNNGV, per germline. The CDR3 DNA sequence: TGTGCCAGCAGCCTCTCCGGACAGGGGGCAAGTCAGCCCCAGCATTTT. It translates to CASSLSGQGASQPQHF.

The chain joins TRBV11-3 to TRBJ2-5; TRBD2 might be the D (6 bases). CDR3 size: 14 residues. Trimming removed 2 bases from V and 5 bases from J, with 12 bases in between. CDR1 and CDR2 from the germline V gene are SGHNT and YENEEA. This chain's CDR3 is CASSLIPGDETQYF. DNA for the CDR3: TGTGCCAGCAGCTTAATTCCGGGGGATGAGACCCAGTACTTC.

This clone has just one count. The chain's CDR3 is CASGLDQARGDTQYF. CDR3 sequence (DNA): TGTGCTAGTGGACTCGACCAAGCGAGAGGAGATACGCAGTATTTT. The chain employs TRBV12-5 and TRBJ2-3; D uncertain. The length of the CDR3 is 15 residues. Trimming took off 6 bases at V and 5 bases at J, with 18 bases between the two ends. The germline V gene has CDR1 LGHNT and CDR2 FRNRAP.

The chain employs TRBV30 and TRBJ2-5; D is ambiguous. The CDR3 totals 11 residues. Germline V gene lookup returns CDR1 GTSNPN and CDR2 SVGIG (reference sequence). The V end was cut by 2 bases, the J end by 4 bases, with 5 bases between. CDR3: CAWSTRETQYF. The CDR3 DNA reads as TGTGCCTGGAGTACTCGAGAGACCCAGTACTTC.

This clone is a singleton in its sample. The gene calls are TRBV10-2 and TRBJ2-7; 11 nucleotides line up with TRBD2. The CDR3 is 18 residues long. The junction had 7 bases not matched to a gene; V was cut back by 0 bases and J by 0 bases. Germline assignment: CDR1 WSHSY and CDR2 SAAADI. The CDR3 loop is CASSESRASGGTSYEQYF. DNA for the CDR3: TGCGCCAGCAGTGAGTCGAGGGCTAGCGGGGGGACCTCCTACGAGCAGTACTTC.

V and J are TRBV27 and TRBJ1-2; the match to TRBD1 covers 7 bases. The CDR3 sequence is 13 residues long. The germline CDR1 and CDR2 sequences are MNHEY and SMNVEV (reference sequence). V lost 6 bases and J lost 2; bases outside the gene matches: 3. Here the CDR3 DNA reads TGTGCCAGCAGCAAACAGGGGAACTATGGCTACACCTTC. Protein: CASSKQGNYGYTF.

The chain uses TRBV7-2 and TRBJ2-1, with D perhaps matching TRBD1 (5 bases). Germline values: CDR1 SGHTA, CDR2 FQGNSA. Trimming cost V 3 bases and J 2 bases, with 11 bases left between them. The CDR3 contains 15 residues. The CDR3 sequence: CASSFRDSTYNEQFF. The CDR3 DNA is TGTGCCAGCAGCTTTAGAGACAGTACCTACAATGAGCAGTTCTTC.

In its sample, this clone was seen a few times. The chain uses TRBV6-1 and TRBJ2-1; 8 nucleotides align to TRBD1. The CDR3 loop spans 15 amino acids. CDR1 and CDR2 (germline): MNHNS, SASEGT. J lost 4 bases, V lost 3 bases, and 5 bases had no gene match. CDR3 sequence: CASSDRTGQYNEQFF. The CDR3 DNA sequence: TGTGCCAGCAGTGATCGGACAGGGCAATACAATGAGCAGTTCTTC.